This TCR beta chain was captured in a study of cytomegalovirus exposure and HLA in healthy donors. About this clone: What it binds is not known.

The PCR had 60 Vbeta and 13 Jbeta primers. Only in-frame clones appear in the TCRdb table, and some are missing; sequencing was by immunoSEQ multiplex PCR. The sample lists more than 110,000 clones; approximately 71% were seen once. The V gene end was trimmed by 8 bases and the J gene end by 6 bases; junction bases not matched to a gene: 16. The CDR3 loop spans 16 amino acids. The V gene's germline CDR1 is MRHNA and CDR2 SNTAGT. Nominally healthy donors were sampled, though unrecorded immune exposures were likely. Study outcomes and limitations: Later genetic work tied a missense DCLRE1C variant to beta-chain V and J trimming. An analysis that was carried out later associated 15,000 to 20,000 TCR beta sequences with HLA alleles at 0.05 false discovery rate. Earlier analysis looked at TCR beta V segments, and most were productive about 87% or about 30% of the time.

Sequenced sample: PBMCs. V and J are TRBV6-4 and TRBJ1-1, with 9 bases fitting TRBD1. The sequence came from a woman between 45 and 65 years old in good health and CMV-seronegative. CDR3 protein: CASSGGTGRGSAEAFF. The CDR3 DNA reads TGTGCCAGCTCAGGCGGGACAGGGAGAGGGAGCGCTGAAGCTTTCTTT.